This TCR beta chain derives from a study of tissue T cells after allogeneic stem cell transplantation. Study in general: Where cell numbers permitted, CD3+ T cells were sorted from preserved blood and marrow. Whole-study results and caveats: Some tissue clones might be persisting host cells; their alloreactivity or antigen specificity was not determined. Anatomically similar tissues had similar TCR repertoires within each patient.

The sample holds one count of this clone. Its matching antigen is unknown. The data were produced by immunoSEQ multiplex PCR, yet TCRdb's version contains in-frame clones alone and is incomplete. The profile covers roughly 42,000 clones, with just under 95% appearing a single time and about 3.8% taken by the ten largest. Trimming at V came to 3 bases and at J to 12 bases, leaving 3 bases not matched to a gene. The germline V gene encodes CDR1 SEHNR and CDR2 FQNEAQ (reference sequence). The CDR3 consists of 12 residues. The receptor was isolated from a woman aged 40-75 years who later had graft-versus-host disease after an allogeneic stem cell transplant. The chain joins TRBV7-9 to TRBJ2-1; 9 bases line up with TRBD2. The source material was blood, sampled before transplantation. CDR3: CASSFWREGQFF. CDR3 sequence (DNA): TGTGCCAGCAGCTTTTGGCGGGAGGGGCAGTTCTTC.